This T cell receptor beta chain stems from a study of CD8 T cells in Susac syndrome. The CD8+ and CD4+ T cells were negatively isolated, with the TEMRA cells enriched by FACS. Broader study findings: In its TCR sequencing and HLA analysis, the study acknowledged that the number of individuals was relatively small.

The V gene lost 1 base and the J gene lost 2 bases, with 6 bases spanning the gap. Germline loops: CDR1 KGHDR, CDR2 SFDVKD. This CDR3 spans 14 amino acids. Worth noting for this clonotype: The antigen is not known.

Reverse transcription used about 0.45 to 1 ug RNA and random hexamers. The amplification used immunoSEQ multiplex PCR on TCR beta CDR3; it spanned 54 Vbeta and 13 Jbeta. Each CDR3 protein is one row after TCRdb ran MiXCR on the immunoSEQ multiplex PCR reads. This table holds roughly 120,000 distinct CDR3 sequences, 85% to 95% found once. Sequenced sample: CD8+ T cells from PBMCs. The J gene is TRBJ2-3, the V gene TRBV24-1; D unresolved. The receptor was derived from a human donor with multiple sclerosis. CDR3: CATSDFGLTDTQYF. The CDR3 DNA reads as TGTGCCACCAGTGATTTCGGGCTCACAGATACGCAGTATTTT.